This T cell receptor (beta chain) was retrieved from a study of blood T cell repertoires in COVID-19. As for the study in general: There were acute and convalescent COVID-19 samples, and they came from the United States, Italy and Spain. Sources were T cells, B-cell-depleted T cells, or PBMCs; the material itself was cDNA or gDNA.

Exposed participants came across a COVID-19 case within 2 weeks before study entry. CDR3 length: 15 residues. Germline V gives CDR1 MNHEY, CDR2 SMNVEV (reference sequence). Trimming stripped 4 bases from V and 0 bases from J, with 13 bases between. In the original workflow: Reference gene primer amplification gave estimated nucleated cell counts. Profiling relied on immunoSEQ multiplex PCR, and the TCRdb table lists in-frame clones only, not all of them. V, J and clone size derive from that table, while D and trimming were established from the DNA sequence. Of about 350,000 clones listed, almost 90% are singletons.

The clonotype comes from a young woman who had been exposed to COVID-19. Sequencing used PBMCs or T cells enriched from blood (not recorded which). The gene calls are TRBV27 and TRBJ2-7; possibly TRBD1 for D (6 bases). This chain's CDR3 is CASSSHDRHSYEQYF. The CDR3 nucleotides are TGTGCCAGCAGTTCTCACGACAGGCACTCCTACGAGCAGTACTTC.